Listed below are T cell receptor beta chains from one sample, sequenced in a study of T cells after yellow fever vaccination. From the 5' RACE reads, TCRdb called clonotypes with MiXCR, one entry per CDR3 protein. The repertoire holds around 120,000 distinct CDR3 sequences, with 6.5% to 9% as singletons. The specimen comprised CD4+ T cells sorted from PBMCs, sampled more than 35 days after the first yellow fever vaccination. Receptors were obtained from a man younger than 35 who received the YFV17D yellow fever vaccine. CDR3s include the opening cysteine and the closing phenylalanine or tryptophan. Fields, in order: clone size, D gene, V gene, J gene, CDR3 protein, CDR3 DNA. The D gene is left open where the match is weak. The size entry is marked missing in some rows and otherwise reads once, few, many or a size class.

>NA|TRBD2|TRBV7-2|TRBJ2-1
CASSPGGAGGYNEQFF
TGTGCCAGCAGCCCGGGGGGTGCGGGGGGGTACAATGAGCAGTTCTTC
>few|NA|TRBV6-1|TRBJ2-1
CASIGAPPFDNEQFF
TGTGCCAGCATAGGGGCTCCCCCTTTCGACAATGAGCAGTTCTTC
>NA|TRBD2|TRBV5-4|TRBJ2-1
CASRLAGGTYNEQFF
TGTGCCAGCAGGTTAGCGGGGGGGACCTACAATGAGCAGTTCTTC
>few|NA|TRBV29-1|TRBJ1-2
CSGTLGANYGYTF
TGCAGCGGCACCCTAGGGGCCAACTATGGCTACACCTTC
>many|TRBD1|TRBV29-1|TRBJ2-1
CSVHTGGPQQFF
TGCAGCGTACACACAGGGGGCCCCCAGCAGTTCTTC
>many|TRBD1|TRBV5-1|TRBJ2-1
CASSRQGWDEQFF
TGCGCCAGCAGCCGACAGGGGTGGGATGAGCAGTTCTTC
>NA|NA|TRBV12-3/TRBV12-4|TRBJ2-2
CASRLAERNTGELFF
TGTGCCAGCAGATTAGCGGAGCGGAACACCGGGGAGCTGTTTTTT
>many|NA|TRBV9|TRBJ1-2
CASSPGRDRRFYGYTF
TGTGCCAGCAGCCCTGGGCGGGACCGCCGATTCTATGGCTACACCTTC
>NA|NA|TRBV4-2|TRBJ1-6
CASSRGMRESTLPNSPLHF
TGTGCCAGCAGCCGGGGGATGAGGGAATCGACTCTACCTAATTCACCCCTCCACTTT
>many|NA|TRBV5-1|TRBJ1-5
CASSFAGGGPQHF
TGCGCCAGCAGCTTTGCCGGCGGGGGGCCCCAGCATTTT
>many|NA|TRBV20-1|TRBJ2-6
CSAREVQVDSGANVLTF
TGCAGTGCTAGAGAGGTTCAGGTAGACTCTGGGGCCAACGTCCTGACTTTC
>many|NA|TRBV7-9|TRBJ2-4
CASSAGQPENIQYF
TGTGCCAGCAGCGCGGGACAGCCTGAAAACATTCAGTACTTC
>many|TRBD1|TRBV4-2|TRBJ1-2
CASSQGSGGNYGYTF
TGTGCCAGCAGCCAAGGATCAGGGGGAAACTATGGCTACACCTTC
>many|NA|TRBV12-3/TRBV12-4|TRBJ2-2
CASSLSVPGELFF
TGTGCCAGCAGTTTAAGTGTCCCCGGGGAGCTGTTTTTT
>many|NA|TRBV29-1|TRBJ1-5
CSVATGNSNQPQHF
TGCAGCGTAGCGACAGGCAACAGCAATCAGCCCCAGCATTTT
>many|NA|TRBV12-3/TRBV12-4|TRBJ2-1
CASSLNARTDEQFF
TGTGCCAGCAGTTTGAACGCCCGGACCGATGAGCAGTTCTTC
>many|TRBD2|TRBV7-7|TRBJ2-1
CASSLSGAYNEQFF
TGTGCTAGCAGCCTTAGCGGGGCCTACAATGAGCAGTTCTTC
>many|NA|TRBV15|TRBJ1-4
CATSRDPTEKLFF
TGTGCCACCAGCAGAGATCCCACCGAAAAACTGTTTTTT
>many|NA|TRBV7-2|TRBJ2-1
CASSFRRDEQFF
TGTGCCAGCAGCTTCAGACGGGATGAGCAGTTCTTC
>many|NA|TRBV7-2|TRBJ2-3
CASSRHTLGAARTQYF
TGTGCCAGCAGCCGACACACCCTAGGGGCCGCGCGTACGCAGTATTTT
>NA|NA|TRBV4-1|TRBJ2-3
CASSQRRDF
TGCGCCAGCAGCCAAAGACGGGATTTT
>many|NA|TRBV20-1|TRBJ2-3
CSARGVPRDTQYF
TGCAGTGCTAGGGGGGTTCCCCGGGATACGCAGTATTTT
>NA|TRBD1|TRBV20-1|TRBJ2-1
CSARYRGLTYNEQFF
TGCAGTGCTAGGTACAGGGGGCTTACCTACAATGAGCAGTTCTTC
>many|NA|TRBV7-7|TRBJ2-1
CASSFGTGTAGNEQFF
TGTGCTAGCAGCTTCGGAACCGGGACTGCGGGCAATGAGCAGTTCTTC
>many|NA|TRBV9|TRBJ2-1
CASSSTGTPYNEQFF
TGTGCCAGCAGCTCGACCGGGACACCATACAATGAGCAGTTCTTC
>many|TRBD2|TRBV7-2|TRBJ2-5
CASSLAVLAGARGTQYF
TGTGCCAGCAGCTTAGCGGTCCTAGCGGGGGCCCGGGGGACCCAGTACTTC
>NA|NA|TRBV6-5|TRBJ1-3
CASSYGLGERNTIYF
TGTGCCAGCAGTTATGGCCTTGGGGAACGAAACACCATATATTTT
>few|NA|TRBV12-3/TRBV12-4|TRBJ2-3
CASSTRRSTDTQYF
TGTGCCAGCAGTACTAGGAGAAGCACAGATACGCAGTATTTT
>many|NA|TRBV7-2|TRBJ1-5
CASSPGQNQPQHF
TGTGCCAGCAGCCCGGGACAAAATCAGCCCCAGCATTTT
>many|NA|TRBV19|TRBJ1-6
CASTYGPQNSPLHF
TGTGCCAGTACCTACGGACCTCAAAATTCACCCCTCCACTTT
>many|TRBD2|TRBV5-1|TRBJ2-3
CASSSRLSGGVTDTQYF
TGCGCCAGCAGCTCTCGACTTAGCGGGGGGGTTACAGATACGCAGTATTTT
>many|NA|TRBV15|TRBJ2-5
CATSNRDGFQETQYF
TGTGCCACCAGCAACCGGGACGGATTCCAAGAGACCCAGTACTTC
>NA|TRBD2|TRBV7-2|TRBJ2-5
CASSPGTSGGDRETQYF
TGTGCCAGCAGCCCCGGGACTAGCGGGGGGGATCGAGAGACCCAGTACTTC
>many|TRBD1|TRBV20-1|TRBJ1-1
CSAHRGNTEAFF
TGCAGTGCTCACAGGGGGAACACTGAAGCTTTCTTT
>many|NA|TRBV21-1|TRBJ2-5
CASSKHQAGGREETQYF
TGTGCCAGCAGCAAACACCAGGCGGGGGGCAGAGAAGAGACCCAGTACTTC
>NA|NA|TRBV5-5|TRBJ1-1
CASSLEGLNTEAFF
TGTGCCAGCAGCTTGGAGGGGCTGAACACTGAAGCTTTCTTT
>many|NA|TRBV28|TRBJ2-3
CASSFFSTDTQYF
TGTGCCAGCAGTTTCTTTAGCACAGATACGCAGTATTTT
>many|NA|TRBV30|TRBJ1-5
CAWTKGNNQPQHF
TGTGCCTGGACTAAAGGAAACAATCAGCCCCAGCATTTT
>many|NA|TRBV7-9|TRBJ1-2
CASSFSGGGYTF
TGTGCCAGCAGCTTTAGCGGGGGTGGCTACACCTTC
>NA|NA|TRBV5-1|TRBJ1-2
CASSLAGEYGYTF
TGCGCCAGCAGCTTGGCCGGGGAGTATGGCTACACCTTC
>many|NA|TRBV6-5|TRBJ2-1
CASSYSNRGTGNNEQFF
TGTGCCAGCAGTTACTCAAACCGGGGCACGGGGAACAATGAGCAGTTCTTC
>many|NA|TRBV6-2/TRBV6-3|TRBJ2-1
CASSPSPILYNEQFF
TGTGCCAGCAGTCCGAGCCCCATACTTTACAATGAGCAGTTCTTC
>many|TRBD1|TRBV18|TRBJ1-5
CASSRQGQQQPQHF
TGTGCCAGCTCACGACAGGGTCAACAGCAGCCCCAGCATTTT
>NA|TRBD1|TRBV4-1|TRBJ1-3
CASSRQGSGNTIYF
TGCGCCAGCAGCCGACAGGGATCTGGAAACACCATATATTTT
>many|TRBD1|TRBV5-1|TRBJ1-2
CASSWQGVDGYTF
TGCGCCAGCAGCTGGCAGGGGGTTGATGGCTACACCTTC
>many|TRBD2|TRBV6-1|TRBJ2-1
CASSELAGGAPPYNEQFF
TGTGCCAGCAGTGAACTAGCGGGGGGTGCCCCCCCCTACAATGAGCAGTTCTTC
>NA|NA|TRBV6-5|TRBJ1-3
CASTDSSGNTIYF
TGTGCCAGCACGGACAGCTCTGGAAACACCATATATTTT
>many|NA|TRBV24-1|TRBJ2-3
CATSGDPLDTQYF
TGTGCCACCAGTGGGGACCCTTTGGATACGCAGTATTTT
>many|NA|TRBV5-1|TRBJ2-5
CASSLEQRETQYF
TGCGCCAGCAGCTTGGAGCAAAGGGAGACCCAGTACTTC
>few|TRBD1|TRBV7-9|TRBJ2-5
CASSSDRVLETQYF
TGTGCCAGCAGCTCGGACAGGGTTCTTGAGACCCAGTACTTC
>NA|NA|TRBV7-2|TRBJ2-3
CASSLAGQGNGDTQYF
TGTGCCAGCAGCTTAGCGGGTCAAGGGAATGGGGATACGCAGTATTTT
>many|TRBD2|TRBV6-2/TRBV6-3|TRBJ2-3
CASSRELAADTQYF
TGTGCCAGCAGTCGGGAACTAGCGGCAGATACGCAGTATTTT
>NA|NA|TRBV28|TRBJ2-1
CASRGSRNNEQFF
TGTGCCAGCAGAGGTTCGCGGAACAATGAGCAGTTCTTC
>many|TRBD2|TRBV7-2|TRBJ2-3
CASSPGLAGDTQYF
TGTGCCAGCAGCCCGGGACTAGCGGGAGATACGCAGTATTTT